One and the same sample provided the 27 T cell receptor beta chains below, sequenced in a study of T-cell reconstitution after alpha-beta-depleted transplantation in children. The TCRbeta library incorporated unique molecular identifiers. TCRdb re-called the PCR reads through MiXCR, storing one row per CDR3 protein. The sample lists 100,000 or so distinct CDR3 sequences; about 7.5% were seen once. The material sequenced was PBMCs, taken before TCRalphabeta/CD19-depleted stem cell transplant. These receptors all come from a boy between 2 and 10 years old with acute lymphoblastic leukemia, due to receive a stem cell transplant.

Many counts were recorded for this clonotype. The chain combines TRBV20-1 with TRBJ2-3; D not certain. Trimming shortened V by 0 bases and J by 5 bases, and 6 bases separated the two germline ends. Germline V gene lookup returns CDR1 DFQATT and CDR2 SNEGSKA (reference sequence). There are 12 residues in the CDR3. CDR3 amino acids: CSARERVDTQYF. DNA for the CDR3: TGCAGTGCTAGAGAAAGAGTAGATACGCAGTATTTT.

This clonotype was seen repeatedly, ten times or more. V usage is TRBV3-1 and J usage is TRBJ2-7, with TRBD1 matching 10 bases. CDR1 LGHDT and CDR2 YNNKEL come from the germline V gene (reference sequence). The CDR3 has 14 amino acids. The J segment lost 6 bases and the V segment lost 5 bases, leaving 7 bases of the junction unmatched. CDR3 sequence (DNA): TGTGCCAGCAGCTACCGGGACAGGGGCCCCGAGCAGTACTTC. Protein sequence: CASSYRDRGPEQYF.

This clonotype was recorded at least ten times. The chain has TRBV5-6 and TRBJ2-7; D is ambiguous. Trimming cost V 1 base and J 3 bases, with 14 bases left between them. The CDR3 sequence is 15 residues long. The germline V gene has CDR1 SGHDT and CDR2 YYEEEE. As DNA, the CDR3 is TGTGCCAGCAGCTTGTTGAGACGGACCCACTACGAGCAGTACTTC. Amino acids: CASSLLRRTHYEQYF.

Remarks on this clonotype: A read error is possible here, since a much larger clone lies one base away. The genes are TRBV5-1 and TRBJ1-2; no clear D gene. V lost 3 bases, J lost 2 bases, and 8 bases lay in between. CDR3 length equals 13 residues. Germline CDR1 and CDR2: SGHRS and YFSETQ. CDR3 sequence: CASSYDNNYGYTF. CDR3 sequence (DNA): TGCGCCAGCAGCTACGACAACAACTATGGCTACACCTTC.

This chain connects TRBV7-2 to TRBJ2-1, with 12 bases aligning to TRBD2. V was clipped by 2 bases and J by 5 bases; unmatched bases: 4. The CDR3 is made up of 16 amino acids. CDR1 is SGHTA, CDR2 FQGNSA, per germline. As DNA, the CDR3 is TGTGCCAGCAGCTTATCTAGCGGGGGGGCTAACAATGAGCAGTTCTTC. The encoded protein is CASSLSSGGANNEQFF.

The table lists this clonotype with a few counts. The chain links TRBV6-2 or TRBV6-3 to TRBJ2-1; the D gene is possibly TRBD1 (6 bases). V dropped 0 bases and J dropped 8 bases, with 11 bases sitting between them. The CDR3 spans 14 residues. Germline V CDR1 and CDR2: MNHEY, SVGEGT. In DNA form, the CDR3 reads TGTGCCAGCAGTTACTCGTGGGGGCGGGATGAGCAGTTCTTC. Its translation: CASSYSWGRDEQFF.

This clonotype was counted at least ten times. This chain links TRBV11-2 with TRBJ2-1, with a weak D call TRBD1 (5 bases). The V gene lost 5 bases and the J gene lost 0 bases, with 11 bases spanning the gap. CDR1 and CDR2 (germline): SGHAT, FQNNGV. The CDR3 has 15 amino acids. In DNA form, the CDR3 reads TGTGCCAGCAGCCTGGACATTTCCTCCTACAATGAGCAGTTCTTC. Amino acids: CASSLDISSYNEQFF.

There are many counts of this clonotype. This chain uses TRBV4-2 with TRBJ2-7; maybe TRBD2 (5 bases). Trimming shortened V by 4 bases and J by 5 bases, and 15 bases separated the two germline ends. Germline CDR1 is LGHNA and CDR2 is YNFKEQ. There are 14 residues in the CDR3. CDR3 DNA: TGTGCCAGCAGCCTGCCGGGATCCCCCAACGAGCAGTACTTC. It codes for CASSLPGSPNEQYF.

In this sample, this clonotype turned up many times. J is TRBJ2-1 and V is TRBV10-2; 9 bases are a match to TRBD2. In germline, CDR1 is WSHSY, CDR2 SAAADI. After removal of 4 bases from V and 8 bases from J, the junction contained 6 bases not matched to a gene. This CDR3 region has 14 residues. The CDR3 DNA follows: TGCGCCAGCAGTGGTCCCCCTAGCGGGGATGAGCAGTTCTTC. Translated: CASSGPPSGDEQFF.

This chain connects TRBV27 to TRBJ2-2; 9 bases agree with TRBD1. This CDR3 is built from 18 residues. CDR1 and CDR2 from the germline V gene are MNHEY and SMNVEV (reference sequence). V was clipped by 3 bases and J by 0 bases; unmatched bases: 8. The CDR3 sequence: CASSFDRGKLPNTGELFF. The CDR3 bases are TGTGCCAGCAGTTTTGACAGGGGGAAACTTCCGAACACCGGGGAGCTGTTTTTT.

This clonotype has ten or more counts. This sequence joins TRBV20-1 and TRBJ1-5; the match to TRBD1 covers 7 bases. This CDR3 has 14 residues. V shed 6 bases, J shed 4 bases, and the junction held 9 bases outside the gene matches. Germline lookup yields CDR1 DFQATT and CDR2 SNEGSKA (reference sequence). CDR3 sequence (DNA): TGCAGTGCCCAGCCCGGGACAGATAATCAGCCCCAGCATTTT. Translation: CSAQPGTDNQPQHF.

The V gene is TRBV18, the J gene TRBJ1-1; D is possibly TRBD1 (5 bases). Germline V CDR1 and CDR2: KGHSH, LQKENI. This CDR3 region has 15 residues. Trimming shortened V by 3 bases and J by 7 bases, and 18 bases separated the two germline ends. The DNA for the CDR3 is TGTGCCAGCTCACCCGCAGGGTTAGCTTCTGGTGAAGCTTTCTTT. Translation: CASSPAGLASGEAFF.

This clonotype was observed a handful of times. This rearrangement joins TRBV5-5 to TRBJ1-2; perhaps TRBD1 as D (6 bases). V shed 0 bases and J shed 5 bases, with 20 bases lying between them. CDR3 length equals 17 residues. Germline CDR1 SGHKS, CDR2 YYEKEE (reference sequence). CDR3 nucleotides: TGTGCCAGCAGCTTGGAGCCGGGAGGGGGTTTTTGGTATGGCTACACCTTC. Protein sequence: CASSLEPGGGFWYGYTF.

A few counts support this clonotype. This chain connects TRBV5-1 to TRBJ1-2; weak D call: TRBD1 (6 bases). Per germline, CDR1 SGHRS and CDR2 YFSETQ. This CDR3 spans 14 amino acids. The V gene lost 4 bases and the J gene lost 4 bases, with 14 bases spanning the gap. The CDR3: CASSPMGGFYGYTF. The CDR3 DNA follows: TGCGCCAGCAGCCCGATGGGGGGCTTCTATGGCTACACCTTC. The full variable domain, completed using reference TRBV5-1 and TRBJ1-2, is KAGVTQTPRYLIKTRGQQVTLSCSPISGHRSVSWYQQTPGQGLQFLFEYFSETQRNKGNFPGRFSGRQFSNSRSEMNVSTLELGDSALYLCASSPMGGFYGYTFGSGTRLTVV.

This clonotype appeared a few times. V usage is TRBV11-1 and J usage is TRBJ1-6; a possible D gene is TRBD1 (5 bases). The CDR3 totals 15 residues. From germline, CDR1 is SGHAT and CDR2 FQDESV (reference sequence). Trimming pared 4 bases from V and 5 bases from J, leaving 12 bases between. The CDR3 is CASSSNLQDNSPLHF. The CDR3 DNA reads TGTGCCAGCAGCTCAAACCTACAGGATAATTCACCCCTCCACTTT.

This clonotype was found many times. The V and J genes are TRBV12-3 or TRBV12-4 and TRBJ2-5, with 8 positions matching TRBD1. The V and J ends lost 7 bases and 2 bases, in that order; junction bases with no gene match: 12. The CDR3 sequence is 16 residues long. The CDR3 nucleotides read TGTGCCAGCACCCTACTATGGACAGGGCGTCAAGAGACCCAGTACTTC. It is translated as CASTLLWTGRQETQYF.

This clonotype showed up many times. V usage is TRBV5-1 and J usage is TRBJ2-3, with D possibly being TRBD2 (6 bases). The CDR3 covers 16 residues. Deletions cut 4 bases from V and 3 bases from J, with 18 bases between. Germline CDR1 and CDR2: SGHRS and YFSETQ. CDR3 sequence reads: CASSTARSGLTDTQYF. As DNA, the CDR3 is TGCGCCAGCAGCACGGCCCGGTCAGGACTAACAGATACGCAGTATTTT.

This clonotype was observed at least ten times. The genes are TRBV5-1 and TRBJ2-1, with D possibly TRBD2 on 5 matching bases. Trimming took 0 bases from V and 0 from J, leaving 10 bases between them. The CDR3 totals 16 residues. Germline V gene lookup returns CDR1 SGHRS and CDR2 YFSETQ. CDR3 coding DNA: TGCGCCAGCAGCTTGGACAGCGGCAGCTCCTACAATGAGCAGTTCTTC. Residues: CASSLDSGSSYNEQFF.

There are many counts of this clonotype. The V call is TRBV29-1, the J call TRBJ2-3; D might be TRBD2 (5 bases). V lost 0 bases to trimming and J lost 5 bases, with 18 bases between them. The CDR3 has 16 amino acids. Germline V gene sequence: CDR1 SQVTM, CDR2 ANQGSEA. This CDR3 is CSVEDSVGIRVDTQYF. DNA for the CDR3: TGCAGCGTTGAAGATAGTGTCGGGATCCGGGTAGATACGCAGTATTTT.

This clonotype was detected only a few times. The V call is TRBV20-1, the J call TRBJ1-1; D is perhaps TRBD1 (5 bases). Germline CDR1 is DFQATT and CDR2 is SNEGSKA (reference sequence). This CDR3 spans 15 amino acids. Trimming removed 0 bases at V and 1 base at J, with 12 bases between. The CDR3 sequence: CSARDLGEGNTEAFF. CDR3 bases: TGCAGTGCTAGAGATTTGGGGGAGGGGAACACTGAAGCTTTCTTT.

In this sample, this clonotype turned up many times. The chain uses TRBV3-1 and TRBJ2-3, with D uncertain. V lost 0 bases, J lost 2 bases, and 9 bases lay in between. The CDR3 runs to 15 residues. The germline CDR1 and CDR2 sequences are LGHDT and YNNKEL (reference sequence). The CDR3 DNA follows: TGTGCCAGCAGCCAAGATAGGCTGACCACAGATACGCAGTATTTT. Its protein is CASSQDRLTTDTQYF.

In its sample, this clonotype was seen many times. The V and J genes are TRBV7-2 and TRBJ1-5; D might be TRBD1 (5 bases). The CDR3 runs 13 residues. CDR1 and CDR2 from the germline V gene are SGHTA and FQGNSA. Trimming cost V 4 bases and J 7 bases, with 11 bases left between them. CDR3 in amino acids: CASSSDRGQPQHF. The CDR3 coding sequence is TGTGCCAGCAGCTCGGACCGGGGGCAGCCCCAGCATTTT. Filled out from reference TRBV7-2 and TRBJ1-5, the complete variable domain reads GAGVSQSPSNKVTEKGKDVELRCDPISGHTALYWYRQSLGQGLEFLIYFQGNSAPDKSGLPSDRFSAERTGGSVSTLTIQRTQQEDSAVYLCASSSDRGQPQHFGDGTRLSIL.

This clonotype was observed many times. The chain uses TRBV4-3 and TRBJ1-2; D gene ambiguous. CDR3 length equals 15 residues. V shed 5 bases and J shed 4 bases, with 17 bases lying between them. CDR1 and CDR2 from the germline V gene are LGHNA and YSLEER. The CDR3: CASSETTGLLYGYTF. CDR3 coding DNA: TGCGCCAGCAGCGAAACGACGGGCCTCCTCTATGGCTACACCTTC.

This clonotype has just a few counts. V gene TRBV7-9 combines with J gene TRBJ2-3, with 10 bases matching TRBD2. Trimming cost V 1 base and J 0 bases; bases outside gene matches: 4. Germline assignment: CDR1 SEHNR and CDR2 FQNEAQ (reference sequence). The CDR3 covers 17 residues. The CDR3 bases are TGTGCCAGCAGCTTAGGACTAGCGGGTCTTAGCACAGATACGCAGTATTTT. Translated, it gives CASSLGLAGLSTDTQYF. The full variable domain, its missing parts supplied by reference TRBV7-9 and TRBJ2-3, is DTGVSQNPRHKITKRGQNVTFRCDPISEHNRLYWYRQTLGQGPEFLTYFQNEAQLEKSRLLSDRFSAERPKGSFSTLEIQRTEQGDSAMYLCASSLGLAGLSTDTQYFGPGTRLTVL.

This clonotype was counted ten times or more. The CDR3 DNA follows: TGCAGTGCTAGAGTTAGGGGGCTCCGAAACACCATATATTTT. Residues: CSARVRGLRNTIYF. This chain connects TRBV20-1 to TRBJ1-3; 7 nucleotides agree with TRBD1. CDR1 and CDR2 (germline): DFQATT, SNEGSKA (reference sequence). Trimming at V came to 1 base and at J to 5 bases, leaving 5 bases not matched to a gene. This CDR3 is built from 14 residues.

This sequence joins TRBV20-1 and TRBJ1-2; D is unresolved. Germline V lookup: CDR1 DFQATT, CDR2 SNEGSKA (reference sequence). The CDR3 is 16 amino acids. V was pared by 0 bases and J by 6 bases, with 20 bases between. CDR3 region: CSARDLRKERSDGYTF. CDR3 in DNA: TGCAGTGCTAGAGATTTAAGGAAGGAGCGAAGCGATGGCTACACCTTC.

At least ten counts were recorded for this clonotype. V gene TRBV7-2 combines with J gene TRBJ1-2; D may be TRBD1 (6 bases). The CDR3 is made up of 14 amino acids. Trimming stripped 4 bases from V and 3 bases from J, with 12 bases between. Germline V gives CDR1 SGHTA, CDR2 FQGNSA. In nucleotides, the CDR3 is TGTGCCAGCAGCTCACAACAGGGAGACTATGGCTACACCTTC. Its protein product is CASSSQQGDYGYTF.